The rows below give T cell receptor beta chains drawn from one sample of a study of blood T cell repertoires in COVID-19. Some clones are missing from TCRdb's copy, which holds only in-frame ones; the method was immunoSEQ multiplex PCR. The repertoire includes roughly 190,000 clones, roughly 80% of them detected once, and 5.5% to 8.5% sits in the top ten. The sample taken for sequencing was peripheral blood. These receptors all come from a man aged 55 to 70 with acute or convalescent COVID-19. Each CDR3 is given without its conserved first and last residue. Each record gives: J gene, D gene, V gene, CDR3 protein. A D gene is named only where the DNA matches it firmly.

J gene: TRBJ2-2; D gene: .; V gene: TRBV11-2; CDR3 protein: ASSPRLGQDTGELF
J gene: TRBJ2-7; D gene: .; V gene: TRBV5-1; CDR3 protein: ASAQASAVSSYEQY
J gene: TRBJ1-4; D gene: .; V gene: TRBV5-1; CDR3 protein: ASSFGDLSGNEKLF
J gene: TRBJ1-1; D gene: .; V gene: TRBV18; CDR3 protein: ASFPQGRNTEAF
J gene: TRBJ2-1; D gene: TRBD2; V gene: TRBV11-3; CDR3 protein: ASSLEPLAGGRYNEQF
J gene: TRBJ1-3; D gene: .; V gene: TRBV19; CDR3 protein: ASSDTSGNTIY
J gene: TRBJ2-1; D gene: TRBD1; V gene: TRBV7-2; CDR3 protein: ASSPTGSNPNEQF
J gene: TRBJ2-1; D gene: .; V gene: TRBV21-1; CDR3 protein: ASSKAGQGSDEQF
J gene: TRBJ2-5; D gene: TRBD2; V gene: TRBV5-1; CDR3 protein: ASSLGGTSKETQY
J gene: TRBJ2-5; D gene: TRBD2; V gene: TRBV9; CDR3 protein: ASSPTGSGGAGETQY